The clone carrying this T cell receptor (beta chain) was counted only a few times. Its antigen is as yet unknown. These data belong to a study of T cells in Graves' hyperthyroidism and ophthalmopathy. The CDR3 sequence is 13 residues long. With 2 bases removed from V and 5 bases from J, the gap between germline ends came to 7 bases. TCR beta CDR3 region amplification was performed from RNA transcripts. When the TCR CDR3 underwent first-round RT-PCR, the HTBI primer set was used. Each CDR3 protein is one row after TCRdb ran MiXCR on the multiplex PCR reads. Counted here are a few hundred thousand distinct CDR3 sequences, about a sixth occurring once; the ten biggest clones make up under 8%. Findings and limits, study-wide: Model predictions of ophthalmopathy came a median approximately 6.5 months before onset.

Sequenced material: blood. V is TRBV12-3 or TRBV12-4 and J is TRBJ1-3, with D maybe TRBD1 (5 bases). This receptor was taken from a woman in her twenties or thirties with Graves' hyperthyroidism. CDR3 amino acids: CASSLRGRNTIYF. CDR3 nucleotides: TGTGCCAGCAGTTTAAGGGGCAGAAACACCATATATTTT.